One sample yielded the 16 T cell receptor beta chains listed below, sequenced in a study of regulatory T cells in long-lasting Graves disease. HTBI primers from iRepertoire and Arm-PCR of CDR3 regions yielded the TCR beta libraries. TCRdb processed the multiplex PCR reads anew with MiXCR; each CDR3 protein has one entry. The repertoire has under 450,000 distinct CDR3 sequences, about 20% of them found once; the top ten carry approximately 26%. The time point here: persistent/refractory GD, antithyroid drugs over 5 years with positive TRAb. Researchers made the TCR library from RNA that was extracted from PBMCs. The specimen comprised peripheral blood mononuclear cells (PBMCs), sampled when the disease was refractory, from a patient treated with antithyroid drugs. The receptors derive from a female donor with Graves disease.

The chain recombines TRBV9 with TRBJ1-1, with 8 bases fitting TRBD1. The J segment lost 4 bases and the V segment lost 0 bases, leaving 8 bases of the junction unmatched. The CDR3 is 16 amino acids. Germline CDR1 is SGDLS and CDR2 is YYNGEE. The CDR3 DNA reads TGTGCCAGCAGCGTAGTGGGGCAGGGGGCTACCACTGAAGCTTTCTTT. Encoded protein: CASSVVGQGATTEAFF. The full variable domain, with the rest looked up from reference TRBV9 and TRBJ1-1, is DSGVTQTPKHLITATGQRVTLRCSPRSGDLSVYWYQQSLDQGLQFLIQYYNGEERAKGNILERFSAQQFPDLHSELNLSSLELGDSALYFCASSVVGQGATTEAFFGQGTRLTVV.

J is TRBJ2-3 and V is TRBV7-2, with D hard to call. The CDR3 is 13 residues long. V lost 9 bases, J lost 2 bases, and 12 bases lay in between. The germline V gene has CDR1 SGHTA and CDR2 FQGNSA. The CDR3 region has the DNA TGTGCCAGTAGTGCGGACCTCACAGATACGCAGTATTTT. Its translation is CASSADLTDTQYF.

This chain links TRBV18 with TRBJ2-6, with a possible D match to TRBD1 (5 bases). Between the trimmed V and J ends, which lost 0 bases and 0 bases, there was a span of 15 bases. The germline gives CDR1 KGHSH, CDR2 LQKENI. This CDR3 spans 19 amino acids. The CDR3 reads CASSPPSRAVSSGANVLTF. The CDR3 DNA reads TGTGCCAGCTCACCACCGTCCAGGGCAGTAAGCTCTGGGGCCAACGTCCTGACTTTC.

This clonotype was detected many times. As DNA, the CDR3 is TGTGCCAGCAGTTACCCTACAGGGTCTGGCTCCTACGAGCAGTACTTC. Its protein product is CASSYPTGSGSYEQYF. The chain recombines TRBV6-5 with TRBJ2-7, with a tentative D call TRBD1 (6 bases). Germline V gene data show CDR1 as MNHEY and CDR2 as SVGAGI. Trimming pared 2 bases from V and 0 bases from J, leaving 14 bases between. This CDR3 region has 16 residues.

V and J are TRBV5-5 and TRBJ2-7; D tentatively reads TRBD1 or TRBD2 (5 bases each). CDR3 length: 9 residues. The V gene's germline CDR1 is SGHKS and CDR2 YYEKEE (reference sequence). The germline V and J ends were trimmed by 9 bases and 8 bases, with 9 bases remaining between them. The CDR3 here is CATWGKQYF. CDR3 in DNA: TGTGCCACCTGGGGGAAGCAGTACTTC.

This clonotype was recorded a few times. The chain has TRBV9 and TRBJ2-7; 12 bases fit TRBD1. Germline CDR1 reads SGDLS; CDR2 reads YYNGEE. After removal of 0 bases from V and 6 bases from J, the junction contained 4 bases not matched to a gene. This CDR3 has 15 amino acids. CDR3 sequence reads: CASSVVGTGGGEQYF. The CDR3 DNA reads as TGTGCCAGCAGCGTAGTTGGGACAGGGGGCGGCGAGCAGTACTTC.

This rearrangement joins TRBV28 to TRBJ1-6; TRBD1 agrees at 7 bases. CDR3 size: 13 residues. With V trimmed by 11 bases and J by 7 bases, 8 bases remained unmatched. Germline CDR1 and CDR2: MDHEN and SYDVKM. This CDR3 is CAVQGKTNSPLHF. Here the CDR3 DNA reads TGTGCCGTACAGGGGAAGACAAATTCACCCCTCCACTTT.

This clonotype was observed at least ten times. The V call is TRBV28, the J call TRBJ1-2; possibly TRBD1 for D (6 bases). Germline CDR1 MDHEN, CDR2 SYDVKM. V was pared by 3 bases and J by 5 bases, with 13 bases between. This CDR3 has 14 amino acids. CDR3: CASSLLDRTYGYTF. The CDR3 DNA follows: TGTGCCAGCAGTTTGCTTGACAGGACGTATGGCTACACCTTC.

V and J are TRBV6-2 or TRBV6-3 and TRBJ2-5; the match to TRBD2 covers 7 bases. With V trimmed by 2 bases and J by 1 base, 1 base remained unmatched. Germline CDR1 is MNHEY and CDR2 is SVGEGT. The CDR3 consists of 14 residues. The CDR3 DNA reads as TGTGCCAGCAGTTACGGCGGGAGCCAAGAGACCCAGTACTTC. Amino acid sequence: CASSYGGSQETQYF.

This clonotype was seen a few times. The genes are TRBV5-1 and TRBJ1-1; no clear D gene. The germline gives CDR1 SGHRS, CDR2 YFSETQ. There are 14 residues in the CDR3. The ends were cut back, 0 bases at V and 1 base at J, with 7 bases in the middle. CDR3 nucleotides: TGCGCCAGCAGCTTGGGAATGGGGAACACTGAAGCTTTCTTT. It specifies CASSLGMGNTEAFF.

The chain couples TRBV24-1 to TRBJ1-2; D ambiguous. The CDR3 totals 12 residues. CDR1 KGHDR and CDR2 SFDVKD come from the germline V gene. V dropped 4 bases and J dropped 8 bases, with 10 bases sitting between them. For the CDR3, the DNA is TGTGCCACCAGTGACGGGGTGAGAGGCTACACCTTC. It translates to CATSDGVRGYTF.

DNA of the CDR3: TGCAGCGTGGCCCATACCAGCGGGAGCGCCGGCTACGAGCAGTACTTC. This encodes CSVAHTSGSAGYEQYF. V usage is TRBV29-1 and J usage is TRBJ2-7; TRBD2 matches at 8 bases. The CDR3 consists of 16 residues. With 6 bases clipped from V and 3 bases from J, the junction kept 16 bases outside the gene matches. Looked up from germline, CDR1 is SQVTM and CDR2 is ANQGSEA.

The chain links TRBV7-9 to TRBJ2-7, with a possible D match to TRBD2 (6 bases). Looked up from germline, CDR1 is SEHNR and CDR2 is FQNEAQ (reference sequence). CDR3 length equals 15 residues. V lost 5 bases and J lost 0, with 14 bases in between. The CDR3 protein is CASSPPSATSYEQYF. The CDR3 DNA sequence: TGTGCCAGCAGCCCCCCTAGCGCGACCTCCTACGAGCAGTACTTC.

This clonotype was observed at least ten times. The J gene is TRBJ1-2, the V gene TRBV2; no reliable D call. The CDR3 contains 13 residues. Deletions cut 5 bases from V and 0 bases from J, with 7 bases between. Germline V CDR1 and CDR2: SNHLY, FYNNEI. CDR3 loop: CASSQQSNYGYTF. In DNA, the CDR3 is TGTGCCAGCAGTCAACAGTCTAACTATGGCTACACCTTC.

The table lists this clonotype with a few counts. This chain joins TRBV6-1 and TRBJ2-2; D is unresolved. The CDR3 contains 15 residues. The V gene lost 7 bases and the J gene lost 4 bases, with 16 bases spanning the gap. Germline lookup yields CDR1 MNHNS and CDR2 SASEGT. CDR3 sequence reads: CASTQDPVSTGELFF. In DNA form, the CDR3 reads TGTGCCAGCACCCAGGACCCTGTGAGCACCGGGGAGCTGTTTTTT.

This clonotype was recorded once. The chain links TRBV19 to TRBJ1-4; D not certain. The germline V gene has CDR1 LNHDA and CDR2 SQIVND (reference sequence). With 2 bases removed from V and 0 bases from J, the gap between germline ends came to 13 bases. The CDR3 runs to 17 residues. The CDR3 spells CASSINGRAATNEKLFF. The CDR3 DNA sequence: TGTGCCAGTAGTATAAACGGGAGGGCTGCAACTAATGAAAAACTGTTTTTT.